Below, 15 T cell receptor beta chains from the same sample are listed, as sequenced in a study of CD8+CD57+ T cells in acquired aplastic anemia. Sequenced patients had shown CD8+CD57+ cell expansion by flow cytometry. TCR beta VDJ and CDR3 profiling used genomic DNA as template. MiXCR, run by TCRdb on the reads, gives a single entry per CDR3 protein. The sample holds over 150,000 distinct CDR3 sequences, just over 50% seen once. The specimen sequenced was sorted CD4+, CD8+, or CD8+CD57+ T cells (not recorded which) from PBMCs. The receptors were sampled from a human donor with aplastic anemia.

The CDR3 DNA is TGTGCCGGGGGACTAGGCACAGATACGCAGTATTTT. Encoded protein: CAGGLGTDTQYF. The chain employs TRBV12-3 or TRBV12-4 and TRBJ2-3; 8 bases are a match to TRBD2. The CDR3 runs 12 residues. V was pared by 11 bases and J by 1 base, with 2 bases of the junction left unmatched.

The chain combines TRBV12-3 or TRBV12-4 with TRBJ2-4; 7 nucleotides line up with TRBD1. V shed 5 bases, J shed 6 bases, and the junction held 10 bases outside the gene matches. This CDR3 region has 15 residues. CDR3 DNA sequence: TGTGCCAGCAGTCATACCACAGGGGTATTAAACATTCAGTACTTC. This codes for CASSHTTGVLNIQYF.

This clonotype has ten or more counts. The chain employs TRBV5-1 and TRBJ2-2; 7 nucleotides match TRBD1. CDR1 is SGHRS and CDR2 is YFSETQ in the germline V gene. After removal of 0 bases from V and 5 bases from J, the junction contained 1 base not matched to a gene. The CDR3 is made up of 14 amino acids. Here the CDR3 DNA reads TGCGCCAGCAGCTTGGACAGGGGAACCGGGGAGCTGTTTTTT. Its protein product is CASSLDRGTGELFF.

The DNA for the CDR3 is TGTGCCACCAGTGATTCGGGGGAAGAACCAAGAAACACCATATATTTT. This encodes CATSDSGEEPRNTIYF. This chain connects TRBV24-1 to TRBJ1-3, with a possible D match to TRBD1 (5 bases). The CDR3 runs to 16 residues. Per germline, CDR1 KGHDR and CDR2 SFDVKD. Trimming pared 2 bases from V and 5 bases from J, leaving 15 bases between.

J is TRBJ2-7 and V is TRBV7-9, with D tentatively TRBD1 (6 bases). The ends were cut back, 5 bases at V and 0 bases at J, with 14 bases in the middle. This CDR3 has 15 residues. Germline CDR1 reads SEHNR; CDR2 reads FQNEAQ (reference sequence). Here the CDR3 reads CASSPRQEISYEQYF. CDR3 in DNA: TGTGCCAGCAGCCCCAGACAGGAAATCTCCTACGAGCAGTACTTC.

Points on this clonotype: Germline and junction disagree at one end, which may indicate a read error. Written as DNA, the CDR3 is TGCGCCGGCAGTGCCGGACAATTGAACACTGAAGCTTCCTTT. As protein: CAGSAGQLNTEASF. J is TRBJ1-1 and V is TRBV10-1; the D gene is possibly TRBD1 (5 bases). The CDR3 runs to 14 residues. CDR1 is WNHNN and CDR2 is SYGVQD in the germline V gene (reference sequence).

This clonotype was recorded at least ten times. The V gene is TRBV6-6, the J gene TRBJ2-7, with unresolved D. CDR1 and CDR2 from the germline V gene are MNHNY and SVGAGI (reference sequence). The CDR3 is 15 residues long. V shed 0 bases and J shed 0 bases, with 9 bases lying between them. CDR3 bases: TGTGCCAGCAGTTACTCGGCACCCAGCTCCTACGAGCAGTACTTC. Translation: CASSYSAPSSYEQYF.

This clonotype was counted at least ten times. CDR3 in amino acids: CASSLDRGHEKLFF. CDR3 DNA sequence: TGTGCCAGCAGCTTAGACAGGGGTCATGAAAAACTGTTTTTT. The chain uses TRBV7-8 and TRBJ1-4, with TRBD1 matching 7 bases. Per germline, CDR1 SGHVS and CDR2 FQNEAQ. CDR3 length equals 14 residues. V shed 1 base, J shed 6 bases, and the junction held 2 bases outside the gene matches.

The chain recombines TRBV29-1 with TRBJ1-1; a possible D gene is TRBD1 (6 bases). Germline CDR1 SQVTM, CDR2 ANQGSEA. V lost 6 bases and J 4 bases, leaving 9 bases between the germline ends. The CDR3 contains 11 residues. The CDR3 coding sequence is TGCAGCGTGGGGGCTGGCACTGAAGCTTTCTTT. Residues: CSVGAGTEAFF.

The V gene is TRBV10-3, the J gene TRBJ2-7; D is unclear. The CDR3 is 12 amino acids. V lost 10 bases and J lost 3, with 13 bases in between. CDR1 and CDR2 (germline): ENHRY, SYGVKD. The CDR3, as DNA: TGTGCCAGCATTGGTACCAACTACGAGCAGTACTTC. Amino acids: CASIGTNYEQYF.

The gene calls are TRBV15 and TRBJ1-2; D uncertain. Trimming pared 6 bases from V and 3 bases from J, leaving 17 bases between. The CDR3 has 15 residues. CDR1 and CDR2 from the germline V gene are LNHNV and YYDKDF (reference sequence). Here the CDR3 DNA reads TGTGCCACCAGTAGACCCACGGACGGCTACTATGGCTACACCTTC. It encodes CATSRPTDGYYGYTF.

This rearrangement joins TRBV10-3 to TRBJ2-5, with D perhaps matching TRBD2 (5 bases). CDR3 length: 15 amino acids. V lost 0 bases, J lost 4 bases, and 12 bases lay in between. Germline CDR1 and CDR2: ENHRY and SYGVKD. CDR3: CAISESDTGVETQYF. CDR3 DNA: TGTGCCATCAGTGAGTCTGACACCGGGGTAGAGACCCAGTACTTC.

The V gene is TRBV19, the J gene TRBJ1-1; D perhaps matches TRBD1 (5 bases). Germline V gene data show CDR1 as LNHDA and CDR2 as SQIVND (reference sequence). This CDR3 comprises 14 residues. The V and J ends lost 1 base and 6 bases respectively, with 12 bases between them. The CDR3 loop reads CASSIGIDSAEAFF. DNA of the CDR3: TGTGCCAGTAGTATAGGGATAGACAGCGCTGAAGCTTTCTTT.

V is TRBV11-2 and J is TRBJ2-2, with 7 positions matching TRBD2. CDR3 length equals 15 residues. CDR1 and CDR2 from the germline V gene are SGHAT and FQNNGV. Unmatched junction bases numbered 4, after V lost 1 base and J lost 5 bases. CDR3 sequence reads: CASSLGWGGTGELFF. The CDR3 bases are TGTGCCAGCAGCTTAGGATGGGGGGGGACCGGGGAGCTGTTTTTT.

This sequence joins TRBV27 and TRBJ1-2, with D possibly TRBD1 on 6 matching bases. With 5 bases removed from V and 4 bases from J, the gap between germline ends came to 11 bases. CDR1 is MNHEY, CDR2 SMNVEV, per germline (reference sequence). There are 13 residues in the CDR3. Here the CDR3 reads CASSDGGPYGYTF. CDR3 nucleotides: TGTGCCAGCAGTGATGGGGGCCCCTATGGCTACACCTTC.